Sequencing of this T cell receptor (beta chain) was carried out in a study of shared clonotypes between healthy human individuals. Study outcomes and limitations: Sequencing of the sorted subsets was shown by rarefaction to be incomplete despite large depth. Lower generation probabilities were found for non-shared clonotypes than for those shared by all four donors.

Caucasian adults residing in Nashville, Tennessee made up all the donors. Division of CD4+ cells produced a CD45RA+ naive subset and a CD45RA-negative memory subset. Measured with immunoSEQ multiplex PCR; TCRdb has only the in-frame clones, and not every one. The table includes 2.5 million or so clones, roughly 92% detected once. As to this clone: Its cognate antigen is unknown.

CDR3 length: 12 amino acids. Germline V CDR1 and CDR2: SGHTA, FQGNSA. V was cut by 5 bases and J by 6 bases, with 11 bases left in between. The sequenced material came from naive CD4+ T cells sorted from blood. As for subset: CD45RA+ positively selected. This clonotype was obtained from a man between 18 and 29 years old in good health. The chain joins TRBV7-2 to TRBJ2-7; D remains ambiguous. CDR3 DNA: TGTGCCAGCAGCCCAATCCGGTCCGAGCAGTACTTC. The encoded protein is CASSPIRSEQYF.